Below are 9 T cell receptor beta chains sequenced from a single sample in a study of blood T cell repertoires in COVID-19 (dated by TCRdb to 2018 to 2020). The library was built by means of the immunoSEQ multiplex PCR assay. TCRdb carries this immuneACCESS record with in-frame sequences only. Its versions omit some clonotypes, under half of them owing to an unresolved V gene in the studies checked, with the rest unexplained. The sample table holds 150,000 to 180,000 clones, of which roughly 78% were seen once. Roughly 1.5% of the sample goes to the ten largest clones. The sequenced material came from peripheral blood. These receptors originate from an elderly man with acute or convalescent COVID-19.

The chain combines TRBV5-6 with TRBJ2-1, with TRBD2 matching over 8 bases. CDR3 length: 15 amino acids. The V gene end was trimmed by 4 bases and the J gene end by 8 bases; junction bases not matched to a gene: 11. Germline CDR1 and CDR2: SGHDT and YYEEEE. CDR3 region: CASSPSGLVSDEQFF. Here the CDR3 DNA reads TGTGCCAGCAGCCCATCGGGACTAGTTTCCGATGAGCAGTTCTTC.

DNA of the CDR3: TGTGCCAGCAGTTGGAGAATGAACACTGAAGCTTTCTTT. Its translation is CASSWRMNTEAFF. The V and J genes are TRBV6-2 or TRBV6-3 and TRBJ1-1, with unresolved D. The CDR3 totals 13 residues. With 4 bases removed from V and 0 bases from J, the gap between germline ends came to 6 bases. Per the germline V gene, CDR1 is MNHEY and CDR2 is SVGEGT.

The CDR3 loop is CASSPTSGGAYQETQYF. In DNA form, the CDR3 reads TGTGCCAGCAGCCCGACTAGCGGGGGGGCCTATCAAGAGACCCAGTACTTC. V is TRBV7-8 and J is TRBJ2-5; 14 nucleotides align to TRBD2. Losses at the gene ends were 5 bases for V and 2 bases for J; bases not matched to a gene: 7. The CDR3 extends over 17 amino acids. The germline CDR1 and CDR2 sequences are SGHVS and FQNEAQ.

This clone was recorded only once. The chain recombines TRBV5-8 with TRBJ1-1; possible D gene TRBD1, 5 bases. Trimming removed 6 bases at V and 1 base at J, with 19 bases between. CDR1 SGHTS and CDR2 YDEGEE come from the germline V gene. The CDR3 loop spans 16 amino acids. In nucleotides, the CDR3 is TGTGCCAGCACGCGTAGGGTACAGACAGCGAACACTGAAGCTTTCTTT. Its translation: CASTRRVQTANTEAFF.

The gene calls are TRBV18 and TRBJ1-1; D ambiguous. This CDR3 contains 13 residues. Trimming removed 2 bases at V and 12 bases at J, with 16 bases between. The germline CDR1 and CDR2 sequences are KGHSH and LQKENI. DNA of the CDR3: TGTGCCAGCTCACCAGATGGCAGGATTGGAACTTTCTTT. Translated, it gives CASSPDGRIGTFF.

The rearrangement uses TRBV6-4 and TRBJ2-5; 8 positions agree with TRBD1. Germline loops: CDR1 MRHNA, CDR2 SNTAGT. The trim removed 6 bases at V and 3 bases at J, leaving 18 bases unmatched. This CDR3 comprises 18 residues. CDR3 DNA: TGTGCCAGCAGGGCGGGACTCTCATCGGACAGGGAGGAAGAGACCCAGTACTTC. It is translated as CASRAGLSSDREEETQYF.

DNA of the CDR3: TGTGCCAGCAGCCCTCGACAGGGGGAGTTAACAGATACGCAGTATTTT. It translates to CASSPRQGELTDTQYF. This chain uses TRBV9 with TRBJ2-3, with 9 bases identical to TRBD1. The J segment lost 3 bases and the V segment lost 4 bases, leaving 9 bases of the junction unmatched. Per the germline V gene, CDR1 is SGDLS and CDR2 is YYNGEE. The CDR3 extends over 16 amino acids.

The chain recombines TRBV6-1 with TRBJ1-4, with D tentatively TRBD1 (6 bases). Germline V gene lookup returns CDR1 MNHNS and CDR2 SASEGT. V was trimmed by 4 bases and J by 1 base, leaving 13 bases between them. There are 16 residues in the CDR3. As DNA, the CDR3 is TGTGCCAGCAGTGGAGACGGACAGCTAACTAATGAAAAACTGTTTTTT. It yields the protein CASSGDGQLTNEKLFF.

V usage is TRBV7-3 and J usage is TRBJ2-1; TRBD2 aligns across 11 bases. From germline, CDR1 is SGHTA and CDR2 FQGTGA. The V segment lost 5 bases and the J segment 2 bases; nucleotides outside the gene matches: 5. The CDR3 is 16 amino acids. CDR3 sequence reads: CASSRATSGTYNEQFF. The CDR3 region has the DNA TGTGCCAGCAGCCGCGCGACTAGCGGGACCTACAATGAGCAGTTCTTC. The complete variable domain, with remaining parts taken from reference TRBV7-3 and TRBJ2-1, reads GAGVSQTPSNKVTEKGKYVELRCDPISGHTALYWYRQSLGQGPEFLIYFQGTGAADDSGLPNDRFFAVRPEGSVSTLKIQRTERGDSAVYLCASSRATSGTYNEQFFGPGTRLTVL.